The clone carrying this T cell receptor beta chain has ten or more counts. Its antigen is still unknown. These data belong to a study of T cells in Graves' hyperthyroidism and ophthalmopathy. As for the study in general: Pretreatment peripheral blood was obtained at initial diagnosis. Notes on the study in general: Stable hyperthyroidism and ophthalmopathy were separated using 13 V-J signatures.

Germline V gene lookup returns CDR1 LGHDT and CDR2 YNNKEL (reference sequence). Trimming took 5 bases from V and 6 from J, leaving 8 bases between them. The length of the CDR3 is 12 residues. Active moderate-to-severe ophthalmopathy, Clinical Activity Score at least 3, NOSPECS at least 4, under 3 months' duration. Out of 10 ml of fresh peripheral blood came the PBMCs. The CDR3 regions of TCR beta were amplified from RNA transcripts. The HTBI primer set served for first-round RT-PCR of the TCR CDR3. Using its own MiXCR run on the multiplex PCR reads, TCRdb lists one record per CDR3 protein. The sample consists of 640,000 or so distinct CDR3 sequences, more than 13% of them appearing once.

The chain combines TRBV3-1 with TRBJ2-1; D is uncertain. The receptor's source is a woman between 18 and 30 years old with Graves' ophthalmopathy. Sequencing input: blood. The CDR3 here is CASSSPGNEQFF. The CDR3 nucleotides are TGTGCCAGCAGCTCCCCCGGCAATGAGCAGTTCTTC.